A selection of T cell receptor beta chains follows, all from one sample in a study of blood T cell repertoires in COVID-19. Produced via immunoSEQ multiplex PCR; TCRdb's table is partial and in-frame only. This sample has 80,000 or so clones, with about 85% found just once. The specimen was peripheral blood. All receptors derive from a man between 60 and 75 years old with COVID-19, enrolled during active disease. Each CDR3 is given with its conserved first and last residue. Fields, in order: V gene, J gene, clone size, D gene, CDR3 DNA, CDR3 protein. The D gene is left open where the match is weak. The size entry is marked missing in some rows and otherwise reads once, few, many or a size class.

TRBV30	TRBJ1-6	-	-	TGTGCCTGGAGTGTAAGCTATTCACCCCTCCACTTT	CAWSVSYSPLHF
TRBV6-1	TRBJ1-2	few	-	TGTGCCAGCCGTGAAACCAGTTTCTATGGCTACACCTTC	CASRETSFYGYTF
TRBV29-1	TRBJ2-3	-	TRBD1	TGCAGCCTTACAGGGGGCGATACGCAGTATTTT	CSLTGGDTQYF
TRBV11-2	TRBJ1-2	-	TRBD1	TGTGCCAGCAGCTCCCGACAGGGAAATCCCTATGGCTACACCTTC	CASSSRQGNPYGYTF
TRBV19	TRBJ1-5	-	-	TGTGCCAGTAGTATCCAGGACAGCTATAGCAATCAGCCCCAGCATTTT	CASSIQDSYSNQPQHF
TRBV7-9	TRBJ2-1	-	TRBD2	TGTGCCAGCAGCTTCGGATCGGCGGGAGTGGGGAATGAGCAGTTCTTC	CASSFGSAGVGNEQFF
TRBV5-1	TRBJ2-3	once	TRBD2	TGCGCCAGCGACCCTAGCGGGAGAGGAGATACGCAGTATTTT	CASDPSGRGDTQYF
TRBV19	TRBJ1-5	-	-	TGTGCCAGTAGGGACAGTAATCAGCCCCAGCATTTT	CASRDSNQPQHF
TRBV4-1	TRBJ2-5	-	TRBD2	TGCGCCAGCAGCCAAAATAGCGGGGGGCGCCAGGAGACCCAGTACTTC	CASSQNSGGRQETQYF
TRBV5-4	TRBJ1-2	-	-	TGTGCCAGCAGCTTGAGTCTGGACAGCTATGGCTACACCTTC	CASSLSLDSYGYTF
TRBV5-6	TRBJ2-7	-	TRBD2	TGTGCCAGCAGCACGGGACTAGTGGGTTTAGGGCAGTACTTC	CASSTGLVGLGQYF
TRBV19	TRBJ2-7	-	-	TGTGCCAGTAGTATAGCGGACAACTACTACGAGCAGTACTTC	CASSIADNYYEQYF
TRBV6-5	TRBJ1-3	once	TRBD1	TGTGCCAGCAGTTCCCAGACAGGGTTCGGAAACACCATATATTTT	CASSSQTGFGNTIYF
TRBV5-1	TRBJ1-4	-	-	TGCGCCAGCAGCTTAAACAGGGTGATTGGGGAAAAACTGTTTTTT	CASSLNRVIGEKLFF
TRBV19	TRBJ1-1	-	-	TGTGCCAGTTCCTTACAGGTTTGGAACACTGAAGCTTTCTTT	CASSLQVWNTEAFF
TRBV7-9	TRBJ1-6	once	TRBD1	TGTGCCAGCAGGGGTCGGGGGACAGAAAATTCACCCCTCCACTTT	CASRGRGTENSPLHF
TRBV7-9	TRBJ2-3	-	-	TGTGCCAGCAGCTTTAAGCTGTCGGCTAGCGATACGCAGTATTTT	CASSFKLSASDTQYF
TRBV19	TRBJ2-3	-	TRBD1	TGTGCCAGTAGCAATAACCCTGGACAGGGGAGCACAGATACGCAGTATTTT	CASSNNPGQGSTDTQYF
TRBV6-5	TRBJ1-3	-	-	TGTGCCAGCAGATCCCCGGTAGGAAACACCATATATTTT	CASRSPVGNTIYF
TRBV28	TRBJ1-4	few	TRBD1	TGTGCCAGCAGCCCAGGGACAGGGGTGCGCGTTGGTAATGAAAAACTGTTTTTT	CASSPGTGVRVGNEKLFF
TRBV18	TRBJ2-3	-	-	TGTGCCAGCTCACTTGTGGAGGCAGATACGCAGTATTTT	CASSLVEADTQYF
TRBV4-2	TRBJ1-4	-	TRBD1	TGTGCCAGCAGCCAAGCTGGGAGACAGGGGGAAGGACTGTTTTTT	CASSQAGRQGEGLFF
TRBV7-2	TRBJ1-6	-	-	TGTGCCAGCAGCTTAGCGCTTGCAGGGGCTACTTCACCCCTCCACTTT	CASSLALAGATSPLHF
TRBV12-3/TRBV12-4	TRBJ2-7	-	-	TGTGCCAGCAGCCGAGTCTACGAGCAGTACTTC	CASSRVYEQYF
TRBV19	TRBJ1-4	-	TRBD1	TGTGCCAGTAGCCCCGAGACAGGGGGCCGCACTAATGAAAAACTGTTTTTT	CASSPETGGRTNEKLFF
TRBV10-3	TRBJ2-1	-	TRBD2	TGTGCCATCATGGACGGGGGGGCAAATGAGCAGTTCTTC	CAIMDGGANEQFF
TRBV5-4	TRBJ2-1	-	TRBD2	TGTGCCAGCAGCAGGGTCATGGCGGGAGATAATGAGCAGTTCTTC	CASSRVMAGDNEQFF
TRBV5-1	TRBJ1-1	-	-	TGCGCCAGCAGCTTTCTGAGACAGAACACTGAAGCTTTCTTT	CASSFLRQNTEAFF
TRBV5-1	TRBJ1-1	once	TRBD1	TGCGCCAGCAGCTTGGCGCAGGGGGCGCGGAGCTATGAAGCTTTCTTT	CASSLAQGARSYEAFF
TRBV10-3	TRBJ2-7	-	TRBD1	TGTGCCATCAGGAAAGTACTGGGACAGACCTCCTACGAGCAGTACTTC	CAIRKVLGQTSYEQYF
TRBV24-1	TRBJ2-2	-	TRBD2	TGTGCCACCAGTGATTTAGGCGGGAGGGCCCTGGAAACCGGGGAGCTGTTTTTT	CATSDLGGRALETGELFF
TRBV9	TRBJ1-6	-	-	TGTGCCAGCAGCGTAGTAGGACAAGATAATTCACCCCTCCACTTT	CASSVVGQDNSPLHF
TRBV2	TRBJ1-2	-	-	TGTGCCAGCAGTGCAGGGCTCCGCTATGGCTACACCTTC	CASSAGLRYGYTF
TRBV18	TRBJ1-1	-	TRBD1	TGTGCCAGCTCACCCCGACAGGGGGCGAACACTGAAGCTTTCTTT	CASSPRQGANTEAFF
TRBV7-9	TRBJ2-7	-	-	TGTGCCAGCAGCTTGTCTGACAGCTCGAGCTCCTACGAGCAGTACTTC	CASSLSDSSSSYEQYF
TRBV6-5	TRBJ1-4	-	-	TGTGCCAGCAGGGACAGCCAAGCAACTAATGAAAAACTGTTTTTT	CASRDSQATNEKLFF
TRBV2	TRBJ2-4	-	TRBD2	TGTGCCAGCAGTGAAAGATGGACTAGTCTGACCAGCATTCAGTACTTC	CASSERWTSLTSIQYF
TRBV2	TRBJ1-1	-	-	TGTGCCAGCAGTGAGTCCCTGGAAGCTTTCTTT	CASSESLEAFF
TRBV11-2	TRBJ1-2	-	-	TGTGCCAGCAGCCCGAGGGGGTCCCTCGGTGGCTACACCTTC	CASSPRGSLGGYTF
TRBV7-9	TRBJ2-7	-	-	TGTGCCAGCAGCTTAGGGGCGACCTTTGGCGAGCAGTACTTC	CASSLGATFGEQYF
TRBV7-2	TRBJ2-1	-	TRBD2	TGTGCCAGCAGTGGCAGCTCAGCGGGACGGATCGAGCAGTTCTTC	CASSGSSAGRIEQFF
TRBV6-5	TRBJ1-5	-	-	TGTGCCACTCAGCAGGGTATGGGCAATCAGCCCCAGCATTTT	CATQQGMGNQPQHF
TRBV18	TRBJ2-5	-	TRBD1	TGTGCCAGCTCACAATGGACAGGGAAAGAAGAGACCCAGTACTTC	CASSQWTGKEETQYF
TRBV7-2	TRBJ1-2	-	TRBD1	TGTGCCAGCAGCTTATCCGGGACAGCCTTCTATGGCTACACCTTC	CASSLSGTAFYGYTF
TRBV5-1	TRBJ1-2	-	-	TGCGCCAGCAGCTTGGATGCGGAGGTGTTGTCTGGCTACACCTTC	CASSLDAEVLSGYTF
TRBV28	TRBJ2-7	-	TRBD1	TGTGCCAGCAGTCCCGGACAGGACTCCTCGGAGCAGTACTTC	CASSPGQDSSEQYF
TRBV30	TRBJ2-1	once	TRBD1	TGTGCCTGGAGTGCCCGCGGCCCAGGGGGGTTCTTC	CAWSARGPGGFF
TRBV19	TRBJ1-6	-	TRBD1	TGTGCCAGTAGTCCCGGACAGGGTAATTCACCCCTCCACTTT	CASSPGQGNSPLHF
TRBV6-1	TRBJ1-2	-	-	TGTGCCAGCAGTGATCCGGCAGGCTATGGCTACACCTTC	CASSDPAGYGYTF
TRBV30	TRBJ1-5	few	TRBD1	TGTGCCTGGAGTACCGGACAGGGCCTCCACAATCAGCCCCAGCATTTT	CAWSTGQGLHNQPQHF
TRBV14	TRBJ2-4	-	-	TGTGCCAGCAGCCCCCGGGGTACGGGAAACATTCAGTACTTC	CASSPRGTGNIQYF
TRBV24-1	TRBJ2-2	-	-	TGTGCCACCAGTGATTCCTCGACGAGGGACACCGGGGAGCTGTTTTTT	CATSDSSTRDTGELFF